These T cell receptor beta chains were read from a single sample in a study of technical replicates of blood from several donors. Measured with immunoSEQ multiplex PCR; TCRdb has only the in-frame clones, and not every one. The sample carries 75,000 to 90,000 clones, around 90% recorded once. The sequenced sample was T cells isolated from PBMCs. Source of these receptors: a human donor in good health. Both conserved end residues are part of each CDR3. A D gene is named only where the DNA matches it firmly. Clone size is stated in some rows and not others, as once, few, many or a class when expanded.

DNA	CDR3	D	J	V	size
TGCGCCAGCAGCCAGACGGGACTACACACTGAAAAACTGTTTTTT	CASSQTGLHTEKLFF	.	TRBJ1-4	TRBV4-1	once
TGTGCCAGTAGTATGGGCACCACAGGGAACACTGAAGCTTTCTTT	CASSMGTTGNTEAFF	.	TRBJ1-1	TRBV19	.
TGTGCCAGCAGCGCCAGGACTAGCGGGAGGGTTACCGGGGAGCTGTTTTTT	CASSARTSGRVTGELFF	TRBD2	TRBJ2-2	TRBV9	.
TGTGCCAGCAGCTTCTTCCCTACAGATAGCAATCAGCCCCAGCATTTT	CASSFFPTDSNQPQHF	.	TRBJ1-5	TRBV7-9	.
TGTGCCAGCAGCCAAGAACCCCCCGGTGGGCGGGCTGCCAGCACAGATACGCAGTATTTT	CASSQEPPGGRAASTDTQYF	.	TRBJ2-3	TRBV4-2	.
TGTGCCAGCAGTGAGGGAAAACTAGCGGGAGTCACAGATACGCAGTATTTT	CASSEGKLAGVTDTQYF	TRBD2	TRBJ2-3	TRBV2	.
TGTGCCAGCAGGGATACTGGGGCTTCTAACTATGGCTACACCTTC	CASRDTGASNYGYTF	.	TRBJ1-2	TRBV2	.
TGTGCCAGCAGCTTAGAAACCTATAGCAATCAGCCCCAGCATTTT	CASSLETYSNQPQHF	.	TRBJ1-5	TRBV7-2	.
TGTGCCAGCAGCAGAAGCACAGGGATAGGGGATCAGCCCCAGCATTTT	CASSRSTGIGDQPQHF	.	TRBJ1-5	TRBV7-2	.
TGTGCCAGCAGCCGGACGGACAGCTACGAGCAGTACTTC	CASSRTDSYEQYF	.	TRBJ2-7	TRBV11-2	.
TGTGCCAGCAGCTTAGCTCCGGGACAGGGAAATCAGCCCCAGCATTTT	CASSLAPGQGNQPQHF	TRBD1	TRBJ1-5	TRBV11-2	.
TGTGCCACCAGCAGGCCCGGGGGCACTGAAGCTTTCTTT	CATSRPGGTEAFF	.	TRBJ1-1	TRBV15	.
TGCGCCAGCAGCCAAGAGGGCATCTACGAGCAGTACTTC	CASSQEGIYEQYF	.	TRBJ2-7	TRBV4-1	.
TGTGCCAGCAGCAGGACAGGGAGCTCCTACGAGCAGTACTTC	CASSRTGSSYEQYF	TRBD1	TRBJ2-7	TRBV6-4	.
TGTGCCAGCAGCAAAGAGTGGGACAGCCAAGAGACCCAGTACTTC	CASSKEWDSQETQYF	.	TRBJ2-5	TRBV21-1	once
TGTGCCAGCAGTGAAGTAGCGGGCCGGAAAGAGACCCAGTACTTC	CASSEVAGRKETQYF	TRBD2	TRBJ2-5	TRBV2	.
TGTGCCTGGAGCACGGAGTACGAGCAGTACTTC	CAWSTEYEQYF	.	TRBJ2-7	TRBV30	.
TGCGCCAGCAGCTATTCGACAGGGGTTAACACTGAAGCTTTCTTT	CASSYSTGVNTEAFF	TRBD1	TRBJ1-1	TRBV4-1	.
TGTGCCAGTAGTCGGCAGGGCCCGGACAATGAGCAGTTCTTC	CASSRQGPDNEQFF	.	TRBJ2-1	TRBV19	.
TGTGCCAGCTCACCTAGCGGGAGGGCCGGGAGCTACGAGCAGTACTTC	CASSPSGRAGSYEQYF	TRBD2	TRBJ2-7	TRBV18	.
TGTGCCAGCAGCCCTTACGGGACAGGGTCCTACGAGCAGTACTTC	CASSPYGTGSYEQYF	TRBD1	TRBJ2-7	TRBV5-5	few
TGTGCCAGTCGTATAGGGGAGTTGTATGGCTACACCTTC	CASRIGELYGYTF	.	TRBJ1-2	TRBV19	.
TGTGCCAGCAGCTTATCAGAGCGCTATGGCTACACCTTC	CASSLSERYGYTF	.	TRBJ1-2	TRBV7-9	.
TGCGCCAGCAGTCGACTAGCGGGAGGGGAAACCAACGACAATGAGCAGTTCTTC	CASSRLAGGETNDNEQFF	TRBD2	TRBJ2-1	TRBV10-1	.
TGTGCCAGCAGCTTTGGACAGGACGCCTTTGAGGCTTTCTTT	CASSFGQDAFEAFF	TRBD1	TRBJ1-1	TRBV6-6	few
TGTGCCAGCAGCCAGGGACTAGCGGTCGTCAATGAGCAGTTCTTC	CASSQGLAVVNEQFF	TRBD2	TRBJ2-1	TRBV11-3	.
TGTGCCAGCAGGAGGGCCGGGACAGCCCTATATGGCTACACCTTC	CASRRAGTALYGYTF	TRBD1	TRBJ1-2	TRBV9	.
TGTGCCAGCAGTAATCGGGACTACGGTGGCTACACCTTC	CASSNRDYGGYTF	.	TRBJ1-2	TRBV6-5	.
TGTGCCAGTAGTATGTGGTGGGGAGGTGAAAAACTGTTTTTT	CASSMWWGGEKLFF	.	TRBJ1-4	TRBV19	once
TGTGCCAGCAGTTACCCCGGAGACTATGGCTACACCTTC	CASSYPGDYGYTF	.	TRBJ1-2	TRBV6-5	.
TGTGCCAGCAGCCGGGAGAGACCACCGAACACCGGGGAGCTGTTTTTT	CASSRERPPNTGELFF	.	TRBJ2-2	TRBV7-7	.
TGTGCCAGCAGCACCTCTAGGCCGTTTCCCGGGGAGCTGTTTTTT	CASSTSRPFPGELFF	.	TRBJ2-2	TRBV6-5	.
TGCAGCGTTGAAGATAGCGGGAGGGCCCGGTCCTACAATGAGCAGTTCTTC	CSVEDSGRARSYNEQFF	TRBD2	TRBJ2-1	TRBV29-1	once
TGTGCCAGCAGCTTGTCGGGACAGCTTCTCTCTGGAAACACCATATATTTT	CASSLSGQLLSGNTIYF	TRBD1	TRBJ1-3	TRBV5-6	.
TGCGCCAGCAGCCCCTCGCGAGCCACTGAAGCTTTCTTT	CASSPSRATEAFF	.	TRBJ1-1	TRBV4-1	.
TGTGCCAGCATATCCGGGGAGAACAGCAATCAGCCCCAGCATTTT	CASISGENSNQPQHF	.	TRBJ1-5	TRBV28	.
TGTGCCAGCAGCTTATCGGGTTCTGGCGAGCAGTTCTTC	CASSLSGSGEQFF	.	TRBJ2-1	TRBV11-3	.
TGTGCCAGCAGCCAAGACAGGGTGGATGAAAAACTGTTTTTT	CASSQDRVDEKLFF	.	TRBJ1-4	TRBV4-2	.
TGTGCCAGCAGCTTAGCGGGGGGATTTTACGAGCAGTACTTC	CASSLAGGFYEQYF	TRBD2	TRBJ2-7	TRBV5-4	once
TGTGCCAGCAGCGGAGTCGAGCAGTACTTC	CASSGVEQYF	.	TRBJ2-7	TRBV7-9	once
TGTGCCAGCAGGAACGGAATAGCGTTGAGCTCCTACGAGCAGTACTTC	CASRNGIALSSYEQYF	.	TRBJ2-7	TRBV27	.
TGTGCCAGCAGCCTCAGCGGGACAAGCTACGAGCAGTACTTC	CASSLSGTSYEQYF	.	TRBJ2-7	TRBV5-4	once
TGTGCCAGCAGCGTAGAAGGGCTAGCTCTCGACGAGCAGTACTTC	CASSVEGLALDEQYF	.	TRBJ2-7	TRBV9	.
TGTGCCATCAGTCCCAGGGGAGCAGATACGCAGTATTTT	CAISPRGADTQYF	.	TRBJ2-3	TRBV10-3	.
TGTGCCAGCAGTCCCCTCGGGGACAGGGGACGGTTTCCAGAGACCCAGTACTTC	CASSPLGDRGRFPETQYF	TRBD1	TRBJ2-5	TRBV28	.
TGTGCCAGCAGTCCAGACAGTAGCAATCAGCCCCAGCATTTT	CASSPDSSNQPQHF	.	TRBJ1-5	TRBV27	.
TGTGCCACCAGCAGTAGCGGCTACGAGCAGTACTTC	CATSSSGYEQYF	.	TRBJ2-7	TRBV15	.
TGTGCCAGCAGTTCACTAGCCCTTGGGGGCACAGATACGCAGTATTTT	CASSSLALGGTDTQYF	.	TRBJ2-3	TRBV27	.
TGTGCCAGTAGTCCCCATCAAGAGACCCAGTACTTC	CASSPHQETQYF	.	TRBJ2-5	TRBV19	.
TGTGCCAGCAGTTTAGTTCAAGCGGGAAACGGGGGTTACGAGCAGTACTTC	CASSLVQAGNGGYEQYF	TRBD2	TRBJ2-7	TRBV27	.
TGCGCCAGCAGTGACCAGGGTGATGAGCAGTTCTTC	CASSDQGDEQFF	.	TRBJ2-1	TRBV10-1	.
TGTGCCAGCAGCGAAACAGGGGGCCTAGATACGCAGTATTTT	CASSETGGLDTQYF	TRBD1	TRBJ2-3	TRBV7-9	.
TGCGCCAGCAGCACCCGACTAGCGGGAGAAGGAGATACGCAGTATTTT	CASSTRLAGEGDTQYF	TRBD2	TRBJ2-3	TRBV5-1	.
TGTGCCAGCAGTTTATCTTGGGGGGGAGGGTTACCGACTGAAGCTTTCTTT	CASSLSWGGGLPTEAFF	.	TRBJ1-1	TRBV27	.
TGTGCCAGCAGCACAGGGGTGCAGCCCCAGCATTTT	CASSTGVQPQHF	TRBD1	TRBJ1-5	TRBV7-9	.
TGTGCCAGCAGTTTTAGCATCCTTGACAGGGCCTACGAGCAGTACTTC	CASSFSILDRAYEQYF	TRBD1	TRBJ2-7	TRBV27	.
TGCAGCGTCGCCACTAGCGGGAGTTGGAATGAGCAGTTCTTC	CSVATSGSWNEQFF	TRBD2	TRBJ2-1	TRBV29-1	.